These T cell receptor beta chains were read from a single sample in a study of blood T cells in healthy people across ages. TCRdb ran MiXCR on the 5' RACE reads and lists one entry per CDR3 protein. The sample contains some 880,000 distinct CDR3 sequences, about 36% of which appear only once. The material sequenced was blood. All receptors derive from a man between 18 and 35 years old in good health. Both conserved end residues are trimmed from each CDR3.

TRBV25-1	TRBJ2-3	ASSEFAVSSTDTQY
TRBV6-1	TRBJ2-7	ASSELSETYEQY
TRBV2	TRBJ2-3	ASSEGPSGSDTQY
TRBV6-2/TRBV6-3	TRBJ1-5	ASTDRGWNQPQH
TRBV5-6	TRBJ1-5	ASSSGARGVLNQPQH
TRBV7-2	TRBJ1-1	ASSLASGMNTEAF
TRBV12-3/TRBV12-4	TRBJ1-1	ASTQREAF
TRBV20-1	TRBJ2-7	SARGDRAKREQY
TRBV5-1	TRBJ2-1	ASTPRQGSYNEQF
TRBV2	TRBJ2-1	ASSLRRGDNEQF
TRBV20-1	TRBJ2-7	SARDFGTGSGEQY
TRBV25-1	TRBJ2-3	ASSGMTGGLPDTQY
TRBV20-1	TRBJ1-2	SARYSYGYT
TRBV5-1	TRBJ1-3	ASSVSGLLSGNTIY
TRBV12-3/TRBV12-4	TRBJ1-5	ASNGRDSDSNQPQH
TRBV11-2	TRBJ1-1	ASSGTGTDRTEAF
TRBV6-5	TRBJ2-7	ASGGQGISYEQY
TRBV20-1	TRBJ2-7	SAADQYEQY
TRBV4-2	TRBJ2-3	ASSQDWSDTQY
TRBV20-1	NA	SARDPSQRGVTYNEQY
TRBV10-3	TRBJ2-6	AISDLRDSQFGGANVLT
TRBV27	TRBJ2-1	ASSRRGGSNEQF
TRBV7-9	TRBJ1-4	ASSAGQGEKLF
TRBV4-3	TRBJ2-5	ASSQDLSVLQTQY
TRBV29-1	NA	SLRSGTQQETQY
TRBV25-1	TRBJ2-1	ASGHDLYNEQF
TRBV7-2	TRBJ1-2	ASSLAPGYGYT
TRBV7-9	TRBJ2-3	ASRSRTDTQY
TRBV12-3/TRBV12-4	TRBJ2-1	ASSTSGGRSSYNEQF
TRBV4-1	TRBJ2-7	ASSQDRGQGREQY
TRBV7-9	TRBJ2-2	AGSAEGTAGYTGELF
TRBV5-1	TRBJ1-4	ASSLTGPHNEKLF
TRBV27	TRBJ2-3	ASLGGKFTDTKY
TRBV6-6	TRBJ1-1	ASSPRDRRQNTEAF
TRBV7-8	NA	ASSLGLGFGQETQF
TRBV11-1	TRBJ2-7	ASSLPGYSYEQY
TRBV4-1	TRBJ2-4	ASSHRSGGQY
TRBV5-1	TRBJ2-3	ASSATRDPRTDTQY
TRBV11-2	TRBJ1-3	ASRPDRGSNTIY
TRBV19	TRBJ1-5	ATGTGGLSQPQH
TRBV7-2	TRBJ2-3	ASSLSPRDRVTDTQY
TRBV6-2/TRBV6-3	TRBJ1-1	ASSYSRAGLNTEAF
TRBV10-2	TRBJ1-2	ASSESRPDRTNYGYT
TRBV20-1	TRBJ1-2	SAGDRETNYGYT
TRBV9	TRBJ2-7	ASSVAGTSWDEQY
TRBV5-1	TRBJ2-1	ASSVGLADNEQF
TRBV4-2	TRBJ2-1	ASSPRGTGNYNEQF
TRBV20-1	TRBJ1-2	SARPPDSYGYT
TRBV2	NA	ASSPLGTQY
TRBV2	TRBJ2-7	ASNQEQIGEQY
TRBV28	TRBJ2-4	ATAGTGKNIQY
TRBV23-1	TRBJ2-5	VSPVGGSQETQY
TRBV19	TRBJ2-1	ASSMTGGGSYNEQF